These T cell receptor beta chains were read from a single sample in a study of response to subunit inactivated influenza vaccine. TCRdb reprocessed the RT-PCR reads via MiXCR and lists one record per CDR3 protein. The sample records about 650,000 distinct CDR3 sequences, 15% to 18% being singletons. The sequenced sample was PBMCs from blood, obtained 11 to 12 days after vaccination. The receptors were sampled from a man aged 45 to 65 who received an inactivated influenza vaccine. Each CDR3 is given with its conserved first and last residue.

TRBV6-5	TRBJ2-7	CASSYSGTGVYEQYF
TRBV29-1	TRBJ2-7	CSVGPRGAIYEQYF
TRBV5-1	TRBJ2-5	CASSLISYQETQYF
TRBV5-1	TRBJ1-4	CASRETGGNEKLFF
TRBV5-6	TRBJ2-3	CASSHTGSDTQYF
TRBV20-1	TRBJ1-4	CSARSGVNEKLFF
TRBV6-2/TRBV6-3	TRBJ1-2	CASSYGRGYTF
TRBV9	TRBJ2-1	CASSVGPTGVNNEQFF
TRBV7-9	TRBJ2-1	CASSDRGAGYNEQFF
TRBV10-3	TRBJ2-1	CAISESIGGRAPVTFF
TRBV5-6	TRBJ2-2	CASSSLPGRSPGELFF
TRBV20-1	TRBJ2-7	CSARDPHLSYEQYF
TRBV7-2	TRBJ2-5	CASSSTGSGPQETQYF
TRBV28	TRBJ2-7	CASSPRDRGYEQYF
TRBV6-2/TRBV6-3	TRBJ2-2	CASSYRIGFSTSGGPGELFF
TRBV19	TRBJ2-1	CASSTRSGKRFF
TRBV7-8	TRBJ2-7	CASSSYGGTVLYEQYF
TRBV14	TRBJ2-2	CASSRSGSRELFF
TRBV7-9	TRBJ2-5	CASSLVGFQETQYF
TRBV20-1	TRBJ2-5	CSAHPDRGDQETQYF
TRBV5-5	TRBJ2-1	CASSRGLAGYNEQFF
TRBV7-2	TRBJ2-7	CASSQAGEQYF
TRBV11-2	TRBJ2-3	CASSLVAYHSGTDTQYF
TRBV18	TRBJ1-1	CASSGGGASPVQAFF
TRBV25-1	TRBJ2-5	CASSEYLARGETQYF
TRBV4-3	TRBJ1-5	CASSRYRDSNQPQHF
TRBV5-6	TRBJ2-5	CASSLGAGGRKTQYF
TRBV6-1	TRBJ2-7	CASRGAGAAGVRQYF
TRBV28	TRBJ1-2	CASSSFAGFYGYTF
TRBV7-9	TRBJ2-5	CASSFERRGETQYF
TRBV9	TRBJ2-2	CASSVGALNTGELFF